These T cell receptor beta chains were read from a single sample in a study of blood T cell repertoires in COVID-19. The repertoire was sequenced with immunoSEQ multiplex PCR; TCRdb's copy has only in-frame clones and lacks some. The sample has roughly 250,000 clones, under 95% seen once. Sequencing used PBMCs or T cells enriched from blood (not recorded which). The receptor set was obtained from a woman between 35 and 50 years old with acute COVID-19. CDR3s include the opening cysteine and the closing phenylalanine or tryptophan. Each record gives: V gene, clone size, CDR3 protein. Clone sizes are given selectively: once, few, many, or a class where the clone is expanded.

TRBV19 | . | CASSIREELFF
TRBV12-3/TRBV12-4 | . | CASSRRNEKLFF
TRBV5-6 | . | CASSSLAEPYNEQFF
TRBV4-2 | . | CASSQERESDNEQFF
TRBV3-1/TRBV3-2 | . | CASSHSGTAYGYTF
TRBV7-9 | . | CASSPRGSGGELFF
TRBV28 | . | CASSSPGAPEAFF
TRBV5-1 | . | CASSPDSYNSPLHF
TRBV3-1/TRBV3-2 | . | CASSQDLRLAGGNEQFF
TRBV30 | . | CAWRGLVLSDTQYF
TRBV28 | . | CASSRGGTGNTEAFF
TRBV14 | . | CASRGPGGPSYEQYF
TRBV6-5 | . | CASSTTGTEAFF
TRBV6-4 | . | CASSDREASYGYTF
TRBV6-2/TRBV6-3 | . | CASSPRDYNGELFF
TRBV30 | . | CAGGRLAGGTGELFF
TRBV2 | . | CASSGAGGSIRGTQYF
TRBV19 | . | CASSRRTGSNTEAFF
TRBV10-2 | . | CASSEMGQGNEKLFF
TRBV5-4 | . | CASSLVAGTDTQYF
TRBV3-1/TRBV3-2 | . | CASSQDGTGGNVLTF
TRBV5-5 | . | CASSLGTRWGQGATGELFF
TRBV18 | once | CASSVGGGRNEQYF
TRBV27 | . | CASSLRQGLGEQYF
TRBV7-9 | . | CASSLVGARYNEQFF
TRBV24-1 | once | CATSDGGTIGLRGGETQYF
TRBV19 | once | CATKSDYKETQYF
TRBV7-9 | . | CASSHPIAGGCNEQFF
TRBV7-9 | . | CASSSQLGGNTEAFF
TRBV2 | . | CASSVRSSGSSYNEQFF
TRBV6-5 | . | CAGSGSPSPYEQYF
TRBV2 | . | CASSVRDSGANVLTF
TRBV4-1 | once | CASSQTPGTYNSPLHF
TRBV18 | . | CASSLRGESLSSGNTIYF
TRBV6-5 | . | CASRRTGVREQYF
TRBV5-1 | . | CASIPGGVQETQYF
TRBV25-1 | . | CASSRISGGAYNEQFF
TRBV19 | . | CASRKTGVKPQHF
TRBV3-1/TRBV3-2 | . | CASSRTSGGANTGELFF
TRBV9 | . | CAISVSTPGTSGGRSYNEQFF
TRBV3-1/TRBV3-2 | . | CASSSQNQPQHF
TRBV27 | . | CASSFSSGSAGNEQFF
TRBV2 | . | CASSQQGSLGYGYTF
TRBV5-4 | . | CASSVGQGGEKLFF
TRBV28 | . | CASSLSGVNNQPQHF
TRBV2 | . | CASRGGVYGYTF
TRBV29-1 | . | CSANGQEGELFF
TRBV7-9 | . | CASSLPGLAFFPETQYF
TRBV12-5 | once | CASLRDLITDTQYF
TRBV10-1 | few | CASRPARDLSPYEQYF
TRBV5-1 | . | CASSGTGARETQYF
TRBV2 | . | CASSDRGGPYSNQPQHF
TRBV7-9 | . | CASSPAVGWGDGYTF